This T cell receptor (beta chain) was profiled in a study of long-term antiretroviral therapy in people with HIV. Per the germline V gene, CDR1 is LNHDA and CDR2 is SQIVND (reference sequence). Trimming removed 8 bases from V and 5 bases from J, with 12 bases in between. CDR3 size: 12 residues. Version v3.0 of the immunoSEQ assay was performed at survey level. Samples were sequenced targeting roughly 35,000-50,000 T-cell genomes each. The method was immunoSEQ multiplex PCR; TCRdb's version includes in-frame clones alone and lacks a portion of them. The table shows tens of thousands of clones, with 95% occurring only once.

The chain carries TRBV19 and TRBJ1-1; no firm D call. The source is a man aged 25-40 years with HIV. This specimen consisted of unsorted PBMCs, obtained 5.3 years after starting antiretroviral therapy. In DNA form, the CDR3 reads TGTGCCAGTGGTCCTGACGGAACTGAAGCTTTCTTT. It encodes CASGPDGTEAFF.